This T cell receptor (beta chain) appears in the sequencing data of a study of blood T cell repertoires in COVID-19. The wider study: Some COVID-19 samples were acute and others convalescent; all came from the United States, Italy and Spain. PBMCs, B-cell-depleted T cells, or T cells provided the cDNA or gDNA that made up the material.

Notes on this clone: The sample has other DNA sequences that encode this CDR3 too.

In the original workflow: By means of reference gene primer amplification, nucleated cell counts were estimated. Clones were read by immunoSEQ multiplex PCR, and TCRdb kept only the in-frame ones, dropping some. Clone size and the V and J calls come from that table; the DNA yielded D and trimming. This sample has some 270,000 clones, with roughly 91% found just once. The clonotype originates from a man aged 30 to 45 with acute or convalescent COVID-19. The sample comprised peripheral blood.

The CDR3 is CASSFQGKDEQYF. The CDR3 nucleotides read TGCGCCAGCAGCTTCCAGGGTAAGGACGAGCAGTACTTC. This chain connects TRBV5-1 to TRBJ2-7; D possibly corresponds to TRBD1 (5 bases). V was trimmed by 2 bases and J by 5 bases, leaving 11 bases between them. Germline V gene sequence: CDR1 SGHRS, CDR2 YFSETQ. This CDR3 region has 13 residues.